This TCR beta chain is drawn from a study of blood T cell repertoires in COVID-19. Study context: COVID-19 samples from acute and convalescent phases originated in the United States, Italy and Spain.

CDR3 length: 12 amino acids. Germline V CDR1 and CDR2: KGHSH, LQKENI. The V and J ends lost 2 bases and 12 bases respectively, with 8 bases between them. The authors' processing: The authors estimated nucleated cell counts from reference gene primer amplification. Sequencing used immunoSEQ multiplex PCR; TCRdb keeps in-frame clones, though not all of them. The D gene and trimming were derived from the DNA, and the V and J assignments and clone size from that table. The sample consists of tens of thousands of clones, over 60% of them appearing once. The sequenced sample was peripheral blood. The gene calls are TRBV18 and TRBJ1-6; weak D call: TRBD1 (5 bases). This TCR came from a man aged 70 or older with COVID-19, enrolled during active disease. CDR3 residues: CASSPGAGPLHF. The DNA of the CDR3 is TGTGCCAGCTCACCAGGGGCCGGACCCCTCCACTTT.